Listed below are T cell receptor beta chains from one sample, sequenced in a study of T cells in Graves' hyperthyroidism and ophthalmopathy. TCRdb fed the multiplex PCR reads into MiXCR, producing one record per CDR3 protein. The sample lists approximately 510,000 distinct CDR3 sequences; 35% to 50% were seen once. The specimen was peripheral blood or thyroid tissue (not recorded which). The receptors were gathered from an adult woman with Graves' disease, either hyperthyroidism or ophthalmopathy (not recorded which). Both conserved end residues are part of each CDR3. The D gene is left open where the match is weak. Not all rows give a size; the values are once, few, many and, for expanded clones, a class.

many | TRBJ1-1 | 14 | . | TRBV2 | TGTGCCAGCAGAGCCGGGACATCGAACACTGAAGCTTTCTTT | CASRAGTSNTEAFF
. | TRBJ1-5 | 16 | . | TRBV14 | TGTGCCAGCAGCCAAGGAACACGGACGGGGAATCAGCCCCAGCATTTT | CASSQGTRTGNQPQHF
once | TRBJ2-2 | 16 | . | TRBV5-1 | TGCGCCAGCAGCTCCTACATGGGGCAGGGACACGGGGAGCTGTTTTTT | CASSSYMGQGHGELFF
many | TRBJ1-3 | 12 | . | TRBV4-2 | TGTGCCAGCAGCTACTCACAGGACACCATATATTTT | CASSYSQDTIYF
. | TRBJ2-1 | 15 | . | TRBV24-1 | TGTGCCACCAGTGATCGGGGGAGGAAGATCAATGAGCAGTTCTTC | CATSDRGRKINEQFF
few | TRBJ2-2 | 16 | . | TRBV4-2 | TGTGCCAGCAGCCAAGATGCAGGGGCGAACACCGGGGAGCTGTTTTTT | CASSQDAGANTGELFF
. | TRBJ2-6 | 16 | TRBD2 | TRBV5-1 | TGCGCCAGCAGCAAGCGGGAGTACTCTGGGGCCAACGTCCTGACTTTC | CASSKREYSGANVLTF
. | TRBJ1-1 | 14 | . | TRBV29-1 | TGCAGCGTTGATGGGAGGTCGGGGAGCACTGAAGCTTTCTTT | CSVDGRSGSTEAFF
. | TRBJ1-1 | 13 | . | TRBV7-9 | TGTGCCAGCAGCTTCCGTGCGGATCTTGAAGCTTTCTTT | CASSFRADLEAFF
. | TRBJ1-4 | 12 | TRBD1 | TRBV5-1 | TGCGCCAGCAGCCCCACAGGGGGTAAACTGTTTTTT | CASSPTGGKLFF
. | TRBJ2-7 | 13 | . | TRBV10-3 | TGTGCCATCAGTGAGTCGAGGGTTAGCGGGCAGTACTTC | CAISESRVSGQYF
many | TRBJ1-1 | 15 | . | TRBV10-3 | TGTGCCATCAGTGAATCCGGGACAAGGAACACTGAAGCTTTCTTT | CAISESGTRNTEAFF
few | TRBJ1-4 | 13 | . | TRBV6-1 | TGTGCCAGCGGTGTAGCAACTAATGAAAAACTGTTTTTT | CASGVATNEKLFF
. | TRBJ2-7 | 14 | TRBD1 | TRBV20-1 | TGCAGTGCTGGCGACAGGGTGGCGTCCTACGAGCAGTACTTC | CSAGDRVASYEQYF
once | TRBJ2-1 | 12 | . | TRBV7-7 | TGTGCCAGCAGCGTAGCAGGGGGGGAGCAGTTCTTC | CASSVAGGEQFF
. | TRBJ2-7 | 15 | TRBD2 | TRBV7-2 | TGTGCCAGCAGCCCTTTAGCGGGCGCCGTCTACGAGCAGTACTTC | CASSPLAGAVYEQYF
few | TRBJ1-2 | 14 | TRBD1 | TRBV10-2 | TGCGCCAGCCACAGGGACAGCTCTAACTATGGCTACACCTTC | CASHRDSSNYGYTF
. | TRBJ1-2 | 15 | . | TRBV20-1 | TGCAGTGCGCCAGACCCGGCTAGCGGGGACGATGGCTACACCTTC | CSAPDPASGDDGYTF
. | TRBJ2-7 | 17 | TRBD2 | TRBV7-9 | TGTGCCAGCAGCGTTGAAGCCCCTAGCGGGAGATTTTACGAGCAGTACTTC | CASSVEAPSGRFYEQYF
few | TRBJ1-2 | 16 | TRBD1 | TRBV5-4 | TGTGCCAGCAGCCCGACAGGGGGGAGATCGGGGTATGGCTACACCTTC | CASSPTGGRSGYGYTF
. | TRBJ1-3 | 15 | . | TRBV2 | TGTGCCAGCAGTTACACTGTGCCGGAGGGAAACACCATATATTTT | CASSYTVPEGNTIYF
. | TRBJ1-2 | 17 | . | TRBV9 | TGTGCCAGCAGCGTAGCTCATAAAGGACACGGGACCTATGGCTACACCTTC | CASSVAHKGHGTYGYTF
. | TRBJ2-5 | 13 | TRBD1 | TRBV29-1 | TGCAGCGTAACCGGGACAGGGACGGAGACCCAGTACTTC | CSVTGTGTETQYF
. | TRBJ2-2 | 14 | TRBD2 | TRBV9 | TGTGCCAGCCGACCAGCGGGGGGCACCGGGGAGCTGTTTTTT | CASRPAGGTGELFF
many | TRBJ2-7 | 15 | . | TRBV13 | TGTGCCAGCAGCACGGGGCAGGGTAGAGGGTACGAGCAGTACTTC | CASSTGQGRGYEQYF
few | TRBJ1-1 | 15 | TRBD1 | TRBV6-5 | TGTGCCAGCAGTCCCCGGGACAGGGAAGACACTGAAGCTTTCTTT | CASSPRDREDTEAFF
. | TRBJ2-2 | 14 | . | TRBV2 | TGTGCCAGCAGCCCAATAGACGTTGTCGGGGAGCTGTTTTTT | CASSPIDVVGELFF
. | TRBJ2-7 | 12 | . | TRBV2 | TGTGCCGGGGGTCTTGCACCCTACGAGCAGTACTTC | CAGGLAPYEQYF
once | TRBJ1-5 | 15 | . | TRBV7-9 | TGTGCCAGCAGCACCGAACAGGAAAGGAATCAGCCCCAGCATTTT | CASSTEQERNQPQHF
many | TRBJ2-5 | 11 | . | TRBV24-1 | TGTGCCACCAGTGATTTCGAGACCCAGTACTTC | CATSDFETQYF
many | TRBJ2-5 | 14 | TRBD1 | TRBV14 | TGTGCCAGCAACCAAAAGAGGATTACAGGACAGGGGAACTTC | CASNQKRITGQGNF
once | TRBJ2-7 | 14 | TRBD2 | TRBV7-9 | TGTGCCAGCAGCCATAGCGGGAGCCGCCACGAGCAGTACTTC | CASSHSGSRHEQYF
. | TRBJ2-5 | 15 | TRBD2 | TRBV13 | TGTGCCAGCAGCCTACGACTAGCGGGAGAAGAGACCCAGTACTTC | CASSLRLAGEETQYF
. | TRBJ1-1 | 12 | . | TRBV2 | TGTGCCACCCTATATATGAACACTGAAGCTTTCTTT | CATLYMNTEAFF
many | TRBJ2-7 | 15 | . | TRBV19 | TGTGCCAGTAGTATTGGATCGGGGGCCAGGGGCGAGCAGTACTTC | CASSIGSGARGEQYF
. | TRBJ2-7 | 15 | . | TRBV15 | TGTGCCACCAGCAGAGGGAATAGGGCAGTCTACGAGCAGTACTTC | CATSRGNRAVYEQYF
many | TRBJ2-2 | 15 | . | TRBV7-9 | TGTGCCAGCAGCCGCGCGGGACAGAACACCGGGGAGCTGTTTTTT | CASSRAGQNTGELFF
. | TRBJ2-5 | 15 | TRBD1 | TRBV7-7 | TGTGCCAGCAGCTTAAACAGGGGGCGACAGGAGACCCAGTACTTC | CASSLNRGRQETQYF
few | TRBJ2-3 | 14 | TRBD2 | TRBV29-1 | TGCAGCGTTGAGCCTAGCGGGAATACAGATACGCAGTATTTT | CSVEPSGNTDTQYF
. | TRBJ1-6 | 13 | . | TRBV14 | TGTGCCAGCAGCCAAACTAGTCATTCACCCCTCCACTTT | CASSQTSHSPLHF
many | TRBJ1-1 | 13 | . | TRBV28 | TGTGCCAGCAGTAGCTTCACGAACACTGAAGCTTTCTTT | CASSSFTNTEAFF
many | TRBJ2-5 | 12 | TRBD1 | TRBV7-3 | TGTGCCAGCAGTCCGGGACAGGGGACCCAGTACTTC | CASSPGQGTQYF
. | TRBJ1-4 | 12 | TRBD1 | TRBV7-2 | TGTGCCAGCAGTGTCACCGGACAGGGCAGGATTTTT | CASSVTGQGRIF
once | TRBJ2-7 | 16 | TRBD1 | TRBV10-3 | TGTGCCACCTCCCTTTCTGTCCGGGACAGGAACTACGAGCAGTACTTC | CATSLSVRDRNYEQYF
few | TRBJ1-4 | 14 | TRBD1 | TRBV4-2 | TGTGCCAGCAGCCCCGACAGGGTTAATGAAAAACTGTTTTTT | CASSPDRVNEKLFF